The 18 T cell receptor beta chains listed next were all sequenced from one sample in a study of T-cell reconstitution after alpha-beta-depleted transplantation in children. Unique molecular identifiers were incorporated into the prepared TCRbeta library. TCRdb re-analysed the PCR reads in MiXCR, keeping a single row per CDR3 protein. This sample carries about 290,000 distinct CDR3 sequences, 10% of them seen once, and the ten largest clones take 7.5%. The specimen was PBMCs, collected before TCRalphabeta/CD19-depleted stem cell transplant. These receptors came from a boy younger than two with acute myeloid leukemia, due to receive a stem cell transplant.

This clonotype was recorded a few times. The V call is TRBV7-9, the J call TRBJ2-7, with D perhaps matching TRBD1 (6 bases). Germline CDR1 is SEHNR and CDR2 is FQNEAQ (reference sequence). Trimming removed 5 bases from V and 4 bases from J, with 21 bases in between. The CDR3 is made up of 16 amino acids. CDR3 nucleotide sequence: TGTGCCAGCAGCCCACTCACAGGGCCCCTTTATTACGAGCAGTACTTC. Its translation: CASSPLTGPLYYEQYF. Complete variable domain (other parts from reference TRBV7-9 and TRBJ2-7): DTGVSQNPRHKITKRGQNVTFRCDPISEHNRLYWYRQTLGQGPEFLTYFQNEAQLEKSRLLSDRFSAERPKGSFSTLEIQRTEQGDSAMYLCASSPLTGPLYYEQYFGPGTRLTVT.

The rearrangement links TRBV21-1 to TRBJ2-7; TRBD1, the table's D call, lacks a check against the DNA. TRBV21-1 is a recognized pseudogene. The CDR3 runs 14 residues. The CDR3 spells CASTDPTETDEQYF. CDR3 coding DNA: TGTGCCAGCACCGATCCTACGGAGACAGACGAGCAGTACTTC.

This clonotype was seen many times. This rearrangement joins TRBV11-2 to TRBJ2-1; 8 bases align to TRBD2. V lost 8 bases and J lost 2; bases outside the gene matches: 11. The CDR3 is made up of 16 amino acids. From germline, CDR1 is SGHAT and CDR2 FQNNGV. This CDR3 reads CASSNGAGAPYNEQFF. The CDR3 DNA follows: TGTGCCAGCTCAAATGGAGCGGGAGCCCCCTACAATGAGCAGTTCTTC.

This clonotype has more than one count but fewer than ten. The V gene is TRBV6-6, the J gene TRBJ1-5; D might be TRBD1 (6 bases). The germline CDR1 and CDR2 sequences are MNHNY and SVGAGI (reference sequence). V lost 7 bases and J 6 bases, leaving 13 bases between the germline ends. This CDR3 is 13 amino acids long. The CDR3 reads CASTQGGLQPQHF. The CDR3 region has the DNA TGTGCCAGCACCCAAGGGGGTCTTCAGCCCCAGCATTTT.

This clonotype was observed a handful of times. This chain joins TRBV12-3 or TRBV12-4 and TRBJ2-6; D gene ambiguous. Trimming took 5 bases from V and 2 from J, leaving 13 bases between them. The CDR3 is 16 residues long. CDR3 loop: CASSPPVGAGANVLTF. The CDR3 DNA is TGTGCCAGCAGTCCCCCCGTGGGCGCTGGGGCCAACGTCCTGACTTTC.

The J gene is TRBJ1-2, the V gene TRBV18, with D possibly matching TRBD1 (6 bases). CDR3 size: 14 residues. V lost 2 bases to trimming and J lost 2 bases, with 9 bases between them. Germline assignment: CDR1 KGHSH and CDR2 LQKENI. In DNA, the CDR3 is TGTGCCAGCTCACCAAACGGGGGCAACTATGGCTACACCTTC. Its protein product is CASSPNGGNYGYTF.

There are many counts of this clonotype. The chain is built from TRBV12-3 or TRBV12-4 and TRBJ1-1; D ambiguous. V was shortened by 7 bases and J by 1 base, with 16 bases between the two germline ends. The CDR3 runs to 15 residues. The CDR3 nucleotides are TGTGCCAGCACCTTTGGACCAGCGCCGAACACTGAAGCTTTCTTT. It specifies CASTFGPAPNTEAFF.

This clonotype was seen at least ten times. The chain combines TRBV20-1 with TRBJ1-5; 10 positions agree with TRBD1. Trimming took 6 bases from V and 1 from J; bases not matched to a gene: 9. Germline V gene data show CDR1 as DFQATT and CDR2 as SNEGSKA (reference sequence). The CDR3 spans 16 residues. The CDR3 here is CSATSVTGGSNQPQHF. Here the CDR3 DNA reads TGCAGTGCCACCTCGGTGACAGGGGGCAGCAATCAGCCCCAGCATTTT.

This clonotype showed up just a few times. The chain uses TRBV4-2 and TRBJ2-7; D not certain. This CDR3 is built from 17 residues. Germline values: CDR1 LGHNA, CDR2 YNFKEQ. Trimming pared 0 bases from V and 0 bases from J, leaving 15 bases between. In DNA, the CDR3 is TGTGCCAGCAGCCAAGATTTCGGCTCCTTAGGCTCCTACGAGCAGTACTTC. This sequence encodes CASSQDFGSLGSYEQYF.

This clonotype was seen repeatedly, ten times or more. The V call is TRBV5-5, the J call TRBJ2-7, with 9 bases identical to TRBD1. V was clipped by 1 base and J by 2 bases; unmatched bases: 7. The germline gives CDR1 SGHKS, CDR2 YYEKEE (reference sequence). The CDR3 is made up of 16 amino acids. CDR3 amino acids: CASSLIWTGETYEQYF. The CDR3 DNA follows: TGTGCCAGCAGCTTGATATGGACAGGGGAAACCTACGAGCAGTACTTC.

This clonotype qualifies as medium-sized. The gene calls are TRBV28 and TRBJ2-7, with TRBD2 as a possible D gene (6 bases). The CDR3 sequence is 16 residues long. The ends were cut back, 3 bases at V and 1 base at J, with 16 bases in the middle. Germline V gene sequence: CDR1 MDHEN, CDR2 SYDVKM. The CDR3 DNA is TGTGCCAGCAGTTTTCACCGGGACTCCCTATCCTACGAGCAGTACTTC. Its protein product is CASSFHRDSLSYEQYF.

This clonotype was counted many times. This rearrangement joins TRBV19 to TRBJ1-5; D not resolved. Trimming removed 5 bases from V and 2 bases from J, with 4 bases in between. CDR3 length: 12 amino acids. Germline V gives CDR1 LNHDA, CDR2 SQIVND (reference sequence). The CDR3 region has the DNA TGTGCCAGTAGTCCTCGCAATCAGCCCCAGCATTTT. It yields the protein CASSPRNQPQHF.

In its sample, this clonotype was seen once. This rearrangement joins TRBV3-1 to TRBJ2-1; unclear D gene. Germline loops: CDR1 LGHDT, CDR2 YNNKEL (reference sequence). The length of the CDR3 is 16 residues. The V and J ends lost 1 base and 3 bases respectively, with 13 bases between them. The CDR3 protein is CASSQVGALCYNEQFF. CDR3 nucleotides: TGTGCCAGCAGCCAAGTAGGCGCCCTCTGCTACAATGAGCAGTTCTTC.

This clonotype was counted many times. The chain joins TRBV6-2 or TRBV6-3 to TRBJ2-7; D is undetermined. This CDR3 has 11 amino acids. With 7 bases removed from V and 3 bases from J, the gap between germline ends came to 7 bases. Germline CDR1 is MNHEY and CDR2 is SVGEGT. The CDR3 DNA reads as TGTGCCAGCACCCCAAACTACGAGCAGTACTTC. It specifies CASTPNYEQYF.

This clonotype was counted only a few times. The rearrangement joins TRBV12-3 or TRBV12-4 to TRBJ1-1; D gene unclear. The CDR3 has 13 residues. The V and J ends lost 3 bases and 8 bases respectively, with 13 bases between them. CDR3 coding DNA: TGTGCCAGCAGTTTTCGCGGCCCCGGAGAAGCTTTCTTT. Translating gives CASSFRGPGEAFF.

This clonotype occurred many times. The chain is built from TRBV6-2 or TRBV6-3 and TRBJ2-4, with D possibly TRBD2 on 5 matching bases. Germline V gene lookup returns CDR1 MNHEY and CDR2 SVGEGT. The CDR3 contains 13 residues. The V end lost 6 bases, the J end lost 0 bases, and 6 bases lay between the germline ends. DNA of the CDR3: TGTGCCAGCAGAGGACTAGCCAAAAACATTCAGTACTTC. This sequence encodes CASRGLAKNIQYF.

This clonotype was observed at least ten times. The genes are TRBV7-2 and TRBJ2-1, with D perhaps being TRBD1 or TRBD2 (5 bases each). The CDR3 totals 16 residues. Per the germline V gene, CDR1 is SGHTA and CDR2 is FQGNSA. The V end lost 5 bases, the J end lost 5 bases, and 19 bases lay between the germline ends. CDR3: CASSIIGTGTHNEQFF. In DNA form, the CDR3 reads TGTGCCAGCAGCATAATTGGGACCGGGACCCACAATGAGCAGTTCTTC.

This clonotype is a singleton in its sample. A read error is possible here, since a much larger clone lies one base away. The rearrangement uses TRBV28 and TRBJ1-1, with a weak D call TRBD1 (5 bases). The V end was cut by 4 bases, the J end by 2 bases, with 14 bases between. Looked up from germline, CDR1 is MDHEN and CDR2 is SYDVKM. This CDR3 spans 15 amino acids. The CDR3 region has the DNA TGTGCCAGCAGTTCTCAGGGAGTCCCTAACACTGAAGCTTTCTTT. Protein: CASSSQGVPNTEAFF.